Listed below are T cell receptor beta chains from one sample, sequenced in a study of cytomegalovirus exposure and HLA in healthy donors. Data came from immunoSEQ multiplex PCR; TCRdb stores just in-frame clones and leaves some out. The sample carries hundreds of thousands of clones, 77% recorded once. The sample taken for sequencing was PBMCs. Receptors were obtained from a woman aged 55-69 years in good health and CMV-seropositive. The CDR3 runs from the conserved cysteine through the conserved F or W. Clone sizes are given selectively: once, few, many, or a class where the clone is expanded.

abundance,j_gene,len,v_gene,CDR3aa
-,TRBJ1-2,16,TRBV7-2,CASSPIRRGGVYGYTF
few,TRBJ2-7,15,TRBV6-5,CASSYSRGGHYEQYF
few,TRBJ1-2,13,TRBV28,CASSKGAPYGYTF
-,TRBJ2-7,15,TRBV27,CASSRSRDREYEQYF
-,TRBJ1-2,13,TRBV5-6,CASSNGQNYGYTF
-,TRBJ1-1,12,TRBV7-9,CASSRDSTEAFF
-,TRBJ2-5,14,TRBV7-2,CASSSPGLRETQYF
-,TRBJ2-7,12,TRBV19,CASSGQGTEQYF
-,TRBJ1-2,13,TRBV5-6,CASSGGQNYGYTF
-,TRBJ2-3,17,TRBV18,CASSPSAAVASTDTQYF
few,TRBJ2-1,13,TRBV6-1,CASSAGSPPEQFF
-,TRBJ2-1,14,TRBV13,CASRTGTSYNEQFF
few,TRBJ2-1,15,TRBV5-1,CASSLSSGRTSEQFF
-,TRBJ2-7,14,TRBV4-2,CASSPGQGVYEQYF
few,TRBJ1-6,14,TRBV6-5,CASTPDRANSPLHF
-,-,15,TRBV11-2,CASSLVGQGVYEQYF
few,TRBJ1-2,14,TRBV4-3,CASSHGGQGGGYTF
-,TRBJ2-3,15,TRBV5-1,CASSSLAGVTDTQYF
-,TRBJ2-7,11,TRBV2,CASKQAAFRWF
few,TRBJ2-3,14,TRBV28,CASKAGGSTDTQYF
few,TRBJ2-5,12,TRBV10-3,CAIRAGEETQYF
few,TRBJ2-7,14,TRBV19,CASTPGTEAYEQYF
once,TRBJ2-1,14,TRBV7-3,CASSPSDSGRPPFF
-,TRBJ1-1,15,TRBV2,CASSAYGTANTEAFF
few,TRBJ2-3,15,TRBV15,CATSRVNRETDTQYF
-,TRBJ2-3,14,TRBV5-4,CASSSGKGADTQYF
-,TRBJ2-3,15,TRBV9,CASSVARTSTDTQYF
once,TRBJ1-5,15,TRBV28,CASSSTANQAQPQHF
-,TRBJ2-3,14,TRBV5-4,CASSLFKGADTQYF
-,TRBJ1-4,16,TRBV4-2,CASSRQGSATNEKLFF
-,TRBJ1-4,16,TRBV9,CASSVAPQGGNEKLFF
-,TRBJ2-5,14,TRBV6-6,CASSGGQEQETQYF
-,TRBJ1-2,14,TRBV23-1,CASSQRVGGYGYTF
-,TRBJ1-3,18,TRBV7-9,CASSLLGTPLSSGNTIYF
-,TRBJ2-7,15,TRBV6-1,CASSGRWGHSYEQYF
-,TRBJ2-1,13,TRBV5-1,CASSLGWGHEQFF
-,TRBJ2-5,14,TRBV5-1,CASSLAAGSETQYF
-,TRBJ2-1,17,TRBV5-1,CASSPQGAGGSYNEQFF
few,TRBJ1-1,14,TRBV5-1,CASSPGQGPTEAFF
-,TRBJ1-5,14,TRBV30,CAWSPTVPNQPQHF
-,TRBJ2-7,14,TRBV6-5,CASSEDRDSYEQYF
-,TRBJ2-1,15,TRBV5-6,CASSFGGYSYNEQFF
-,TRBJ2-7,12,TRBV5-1,CASSLQSYEQYF
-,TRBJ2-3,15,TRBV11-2,CASSFAGRGTDTQYF
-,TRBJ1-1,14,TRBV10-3,CAISRTDWGTEAFF
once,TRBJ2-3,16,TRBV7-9,CSSSSASGIGTDTQYF
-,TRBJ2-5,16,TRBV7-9,CASSLLRSARWETQYF
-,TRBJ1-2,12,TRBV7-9,CATHRDGYGYTF
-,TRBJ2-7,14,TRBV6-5,CASSYNTPSYEQYF
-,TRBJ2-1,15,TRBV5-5,CASSVTSGTYNEQFF
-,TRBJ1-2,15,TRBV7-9,CASSLMGREGYGYTF
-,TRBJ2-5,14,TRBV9,CASSPRGRQETQYF
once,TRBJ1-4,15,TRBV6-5,CASSYLGTGSEKLFF
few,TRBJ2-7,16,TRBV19,CASSPPTREISYEQYF
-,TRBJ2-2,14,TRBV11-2,CASTISGSTGELFF
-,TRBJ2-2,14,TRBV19,CASRWGLNTGELFF
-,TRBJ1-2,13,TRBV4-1,CASSVDRNYGYTF
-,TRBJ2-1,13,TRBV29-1,CSVPEDRGNEQFF
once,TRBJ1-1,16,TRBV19,CASMRPDRGLKTEAFF
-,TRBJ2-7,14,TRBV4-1,CASSQGGGAYEQYF